The source of this T cell receptor (beta chain) is a study of T cell responses to AZD1222 COVID-19 vaccine. General observations from the study: Elevations in Spike-specific TCR breadth and depth followed administration of two AZD1222 doses. The sample set comprised mostly white British donors with more females, and clonal diversity was possibly underestimated. Reportedly, close to half of spike-specific TCRs are directed against unmutated variant regions.

V lost 5 bases and J 1 base, leaving 11 bases between the germline ends. Germline V CDR1 and CDR2: SGHTA, FQGNSA. The CDR3 contains 14 residues. Using immunoSEQ multiplex PCR, the repertoire was profiled, and TCRdb retains in-frame clones only, with some absent. The sample contains 90,000 to 150,000 clones, over 80% of which appear only once. Pooling covered second doses at about 4 or about 12 weeks. Comment on this clone: Its antigen is not known.

This TCR was sampled from an adult who received the AZD1222 COVID-19 vaccine. The sequences come from peripheral blood, collected 28 days after the second AZD1222 dose. The rearrangement joins TRBV7-2 to TRBJ1-1; no clear D gene. CDR3 bases: TGTGCCAGCAGCCAAGGGCGTACGAACACTGAAGCTTTCTTT. Translating gives CASSQGRTNTEAFF.